This entry concerns a single T cell receptor beta chain. This sample is part of a study of control samples from healthy donors and cancer patients. The ends were cut back, 4 bases at V and 0 bases at J, with 6 bases in the middle. Germline CDR1 reads SNHLY; CDR2 reads FYNNEI. The CDR3 has 13 amino acids. Assay used: immunoSEQ multiplex PCR; TCRdb lists only in-frame clones, some missing. Of some 130,000 clones detected, around 92% appear once; the ten largest clones hold approximately 2%. Sample: blood. This chain uses TRBV2 with TRBJ1-2; no firm D call. The sequence came from a woman aged 45-65 years in good health. CDR3 region: CASSVTSNYGYTF. CDR3 sequence (DNA): TGTGCCAGCAGTGTGACGTCTAACTATGGCTACACCTTC.